This T cell receptor beta chain was identified during a study of breast tumors, draining lymph nodes, adjacent tissues. Samples came from axillary lymph nodes draining the breast cancer. This CDR3 contains 14 residues. Germline-derived CDR1 and CDR2 are MGHRA and YSYEKL. Trimming took 6 bases from V and 1 from J; bases not matched to a gene: 4. In TCRdb, the multiplex PCR reads were re-called with MiXCR into one record per CDR3 protein. The table lists about 110,000 distinct CDR3 sequences, roughly 33% of them singletons. This clonotype has a count of ten or more. This sequence was found in a female donor with breast cancer. Some clones in this sample may be carry-over from other donors' samples. The genes are TRBV4-1 and TRBJ2-3, with TRBD1 matching over 7 bases. Sample: axillary lymph node tissue. The CDR3 DNA follows: TGCGCCAGCAGGACAGGGTCTGGCACAGATACGCAGTATTTT. Translation: CASRTGSGTDTQYF.